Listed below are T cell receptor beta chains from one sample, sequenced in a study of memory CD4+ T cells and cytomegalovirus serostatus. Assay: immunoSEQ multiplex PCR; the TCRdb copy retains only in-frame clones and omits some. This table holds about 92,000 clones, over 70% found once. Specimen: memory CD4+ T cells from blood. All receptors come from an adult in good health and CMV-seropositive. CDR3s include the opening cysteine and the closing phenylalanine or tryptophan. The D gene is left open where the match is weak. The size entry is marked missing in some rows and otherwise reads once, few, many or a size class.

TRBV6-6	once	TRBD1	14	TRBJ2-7	TGTGCCAGCAGACCGACAGGGGACGGCCACGAGCAGTACTTC	CASRPTGDGHEQYF
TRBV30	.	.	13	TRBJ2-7	TGTGCCTGGAGTGTAGGGGGGACCTACGAGCAGTACTTC	CAWSVGGTYEQYF
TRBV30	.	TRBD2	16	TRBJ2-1	TGTGCCTGGAGTGTCGAGGGAGGGAGCTCCTACAATGAGCAGTTCTTC	CAWSVEGGSSYNEQFF
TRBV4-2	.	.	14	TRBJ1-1	TGTGCCAGCAGCCAAGTTGGGAGGGACACTGAAGCTTTCTTT	CASSQVGRDTEAFF
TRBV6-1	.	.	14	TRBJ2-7	TGTGCCAGCAGTGGAACAGGGACAAAGGGGGAGCAGTACTTC	CASSGTGTKGEQYF
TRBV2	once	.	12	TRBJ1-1	TGTGCCAGCAGTGAAGCGGCTCCCGCAGCTTTCTTT	CASSEAAPAAFF
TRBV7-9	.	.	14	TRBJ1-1	TGTGCCAGCAGCTACCCCGGGGGGAACACTGAAGCTTTCTTT	CASSYPGGNTEAFF
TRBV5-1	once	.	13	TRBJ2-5	TGCGCCAGCAGCCCACAACTACAAGAGACCCAGTACTTC	CASSPQLQETQYF
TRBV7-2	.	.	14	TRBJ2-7	TGTGCCAGCAAAAACGGACAAGTTGCCTACGAGCAGTACTTC	CASKNGQVAYEQYF
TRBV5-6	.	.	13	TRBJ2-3	TGTGCCAGCAGCTTTCCTAACACAGATACGCAGTATTTT	CASSFPNTDTQYF
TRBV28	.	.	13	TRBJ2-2	TGTGCCAGCAGTTTGGGGGCCACCGGGGAGCTGTTTTTT	CASSLGATGELFF
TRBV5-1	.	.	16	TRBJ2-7	TGCGCCAGGCCCGGGACACTAAAGAAGAGTACCTACGAGCAGTACTTC	CARPGTLKKSTYEQYF
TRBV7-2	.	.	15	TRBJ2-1	TGTGCCAGCAGCTTAGCGATTTCCGCCTACAATGAGCAGTTCTTC	CASSLAISAYNEQFF
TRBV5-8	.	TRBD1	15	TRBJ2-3	TGTGCCACCACACCGACAGGGAGTGGTACAGATACGCAGTATTTT	CATTPTGSGTDTQYF
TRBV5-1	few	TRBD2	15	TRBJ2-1	TGCGCCAGCAGCTTGCGGTCTAGCGGGAGGGATGAGCAGTTCTTC	CASSLRSSGRDEQFF
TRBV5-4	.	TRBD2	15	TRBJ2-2	TGTGCCAGCAGCGCCGCGGGGGGGAACACCGGGGAGCTGTTTTTT	CASSAAGGNTGELFF
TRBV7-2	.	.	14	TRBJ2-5	TGTGCCAGCAGCGATTTGACGGGAGCAGAGACCCAGTACTTC	CASSDLTGAETQYF
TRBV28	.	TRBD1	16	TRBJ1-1	TGTGCCAGCACCCTCACCGGGACAGGGAAGAACACTGAAGCTTTCTTT	CASTLTGTGKNTEAFF
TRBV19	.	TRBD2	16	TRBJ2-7	TGTGCCAGTAGTACCCCAACTAGCGGGAGTTCCTACGAGCAGTACTTC	CASSTPTSGSSYEQYF
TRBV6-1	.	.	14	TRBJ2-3	TGTGCCAGCAGTGGAACGATTACCACAGATACGCAGTATTTT	CASSGTITTDTQYF
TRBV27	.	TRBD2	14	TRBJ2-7	TGTGCCAGCAGTATATTTAGCGGGACCTACGAGCAGTACTTC	CASSIFSGTYEQYF
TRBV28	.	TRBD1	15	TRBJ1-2	TGTGCCAGCAGTTCCGCCGGGACAGGGGCATCAGGCTACACCTTC	CASSSAGTGASGYTF
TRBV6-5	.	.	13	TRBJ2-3	TGTGCCAGCCGGGCCCTCAACACAGATACGCAGTATTTT	CASRALNTDTQYF
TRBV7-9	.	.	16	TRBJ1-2	TGTGCCAGCAGCCTAGACGAGCGGATTTACACCTATGGCTACACCTTC	CASSLDERIYTYGYTF
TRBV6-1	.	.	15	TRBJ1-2	TGTGCCAGCAGTGAAGCGCAAGGACGGATATATGGCTACACCTTC	CASSEAQGRIYGYTF
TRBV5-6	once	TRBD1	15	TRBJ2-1	TGTGCCAGCAGCGAGGGACAGCTGACGTACAATGAGCAGTTCTTC	CASSEGQLTYNEQFF
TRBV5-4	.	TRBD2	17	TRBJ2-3	TGTGCCAGCAGCCGAACTAGCGGGGGTGTTTTAGTAGATACGCAGTATTTT	CASSRTSGGVLVDTQYF
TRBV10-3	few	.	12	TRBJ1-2	TGTGCCATCAGTGAGTCGGGGGGAGGCTACACCTTC	CAISESGGGYTF
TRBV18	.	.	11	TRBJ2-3	TGTGCCAGCTCGGCCTCAGATACGCAGTATTTT	CASSASDTQYF
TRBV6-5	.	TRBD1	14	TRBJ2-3	TGTGCCAGCAGTCGGGACAGGGCCACAGATACGCAGTATTTT	CASSRDRATDTQYF
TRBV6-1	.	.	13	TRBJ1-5	TGTGCCAGCAAGTGGGACACGGGTCAGCCCCAGCATTTT	CASKWDTGQPQHF
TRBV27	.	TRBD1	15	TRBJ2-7	TGTGCCAGCACCCCGACAGGGGGCATGACCTACGAGCAGTACTTC	CASTPTGGMTYEQYF
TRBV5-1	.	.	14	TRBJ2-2	TGCGCCAGCAGACCTGACGGAGGCACTAGGGAGCTGTTTTTT	CASRPDGGTRELFF